These 21 T cell receptor beta chains were all obtained from the same sample, sequenced in a study of blood T cell repertoires in COVID-19 (dated by TCRdb to 2018 to 2021). Preparation of the library involved the immunoSEQ multiplex PCR assay. Imported from immuneACCESS, the table was reduced by TCRdb to in-frame sequences with V and J called. These copies leave out some clones; in studies compared against another copy, an unresolved V gene accounts for under half, and the cause of the remainder is not known. The sample profile shows hundreds of thousands of clones; 90% of them were found once. Around 2.6% of the sample belongs to the ten largest clones. Sequenced input: PBMCs or T cells enriched from blood (not recorded which). The receptor source for this set is a man aged 55 to 70 who had recovered from COVID-19.

The chain employs TRBV19 and TRBJ2-5, with TRBD1 matching 7 bases. This CDR3 has 14 residues. V was pared by 1 base and J by 2 bases, with 1 base of the junction left unmatched. CDR1 is LNHDA, CDR2 SQIVND, per germline (reference sequence). The CDR3 DNA sequence: TGTGCCAGTAGTATAGGGGGACAGCAAGAGACCCAGTACTTC. Translated, it gives CASSIGGQQETQYF.

V and J are TRBV19 and TRBJ2-7; D possibly corresponds to TRBD2 (5 bases). CDR3 length equals 14 residues. The V gene lost 4 bases and the J gene lost 2 bases, with 12 bases spanning the gap. Germline assignment: CDR1 LNHDA and CDR2 SQIVND (reference sequence). CDR3 region: CASSTLASPYEQYF. In nucleotides, the CDR3 is TGTGCCAGTAGTACTTTAGCGTCACCCTACGAGCAGTACTTC.

This rearrangement joins TRBV7-2 to TRBJ1-1, with D perhaps TRBD1 (6 bases). The germline gives CDR1 SGHTA, CDR2 FQGNSA. The V end lost 3 bases, the J end lost 4 bases, and 12 bases lay between the germline ends. The CDR3 is 14 amino acids. This CDR3 reads CASSFWGPGTEAFF. CDR3 in DNA: TGTGCCAGCAGCTTTTGGGGGCCTGGCACTGAAGCTTTCTTT.

This chain joins TRBV5-1 and TRBJ1-1; D is possibly TRBD1 (6 bases). CDR1 is SGHRS and CDR2 is YFSETQ in the germline V gene. The CDR3 contains 16 residues. The V end lost 2 bases, the J end lost 1 base, and 15 bases lay between the germline ends. For the CDR3, the DNA is TGCGCCAGCAGCTTTTCATTGGGACAAAGGAACACTGAAGCTTTCTTT. It specifies CASSFSLGQRNTEAFF.

The chain combines TRBV19 with TRBJ2-5; D unresolved. Germline values: CDR1 LNHDA, CDR2 SQIVND (reference sequence). This CDR3 spans 14 amino acids. The ends were cut back, 0 bases at V and 2 bases at J, with 7 bases in the middle. CDR3: CASSIDRLQETQYF. The CDR3 nucleotides are TGTGCCAGTAGTATAGATCGTCTACAAGAGACCCAGTACTTC.

V and J are TRBV7-9 and TRBJ1-3; 7 nucleotides match TRBD1. V gave up 2 bases and J gave up 5 bases; unmatched junction bases: 9. Germline CDR1 and CDR2: SEHNR and FQNEAQ (reference sequence). CDR3 length: 16 amino acids. The CDR3 DNA sequence: TGTGCCAGCAGCTTAAGTATGGGACAGCGACGAAACACCATATATTTT. This sequence encodes CASSLSMGQRRNTIYF.

The count of this clone is one. V and J are TRBV11-3 and TRBJ1-4; a weak D match, TRBD1 (6 bases). V was clipped by 5 bases and J by 6 bases, with 13 bases between them. Germline CDR1 reads SGHNT; CDR2 reads YENEEA. The CDR3 runs 14 residues. The CDR3 region is CASSKQGVYEKLFF. Here the CDR3 DNA reads TGTGCCAGCAGCAAACAGGGAGTATATGAAAAACTGTTTTTT.

This clone was picked up one time. The chain employs TRBV7-2 and TRBJ1-6; TRBD1 aligns across 9 bases. Trimming cost V 5 bases and J 6 bases; bases outside gene matches: 5. Germline values: CDR1 SGHTA, CDR2 FQGNSA. The CDR3 contains 15 residues. CDR3 protein: CASSLQGARNSPLHF. CDR3 bases: TGTGCCAGCAGCCTACAGGGGGCGCGTAATTCACCCCTCCACTTT.

In regard to this clone: The same CDR3 also results from other DNA sequences found in this sample. The chain has TRBV5-1 and TRBJ1-5; D is ambiguous. This CDR3 spans 14 amino acids. The V gene's germline CDR1 is SGHRS and CDR2 YFSETQ. Trimming removed 1 base at V and 2 bases at J, with 7 bases between. Here the CDR3 DNA reads TGCGCCAGCAGCTTGTCGGGAGGCAATCAGCCCCAGCATTTT. This translates into CASSLSGGNQPQHF.

This clone was seen just once. V gene TRBV7-9 combines with J gene TRBJ2-2; 7 bases are shared with TRBD1. CDR3 size: 16 residues. Germline-derived CDR1 and CDR2 are SEHNR and FQNEAQ (reference sequence). Losses at the gene ends were 1 base for V and 4 bases for J; bases not matched to a gene: 6. The CDR3 DNA is TGTGCCAGCAGCTTAGAGTACAGGGGCGGCACCGGGGAGCTGTTTTTT. Translating it yields CASSLEYRGGTGELFF.

This chain joins TRBV20-1 and TRBJ2-1; 7 bases agree with TRBD1. V lost 3 bases to trimming and J lost 2 bases; unmatched junction nucleotides: 4. This CDR3 spans 14 amino acids. CDR1 and CDR2 (germline): DFQATT, SNEGSKA (reference sequence). CDR3 nucleotides: TGCAGTGCTAGTTTCACAGGGGCCTACAATGAGCAGTTCTTC. This translates into CSASFTGAYNEQFF.

The gene calls are TRBV24-1 and TRBJ1-5; 9 bases align to TRBD1. The trim removed 8 bases at V and 5 bases at J, leaving 15 bases unmatched. CDR3 size: 17 residues. The V gene's germline CDR1 is KGHDR and CDR2 SFDVKD. The CDR3 coding sequence is TGTGCCACCATTCGGGACAGGGCAAGTTGGATCGATCAGCCCCAGCATTTT. It is translated as CATIRDRASWIDQPQHF.

The V call is TRBV9, the J call TRBJ1-2, with 10 bases fitting TRBD1. The V and J ends lost 4 bases and 3 bases, in that order; junction bases with no gene match: 6. The germline CDR1 and CDR2 sequences are SGDLS and YYNGEE. The CDR3 length is 15 residues. CDR3 DNA sequence: TGTGCCAGCAGCATGACAGGGGGCACAGACTATGGCTACACCTTC. Amino acid sequence: CASSMTGGTDYGYTF. The full variable domain, completed using reference TRBV9 and TRBJ1-2, is DSGVTQTPKHLITATGQRVTLRCSPRSGDLSVYWYQQSLDQGLQFLIQYYNGEERAKGNILERFSAQQFPDLHSELNLSSLELGDSALYFCASSMTGGTDYGYTFGSGTRLTVV.

This clone came up once. V usage is TRBV2 and J usage is TRBJ2-1, with 9 bases fitting TRBD1. The CDR3 covers 16 residues. Germline CDR1 is SNHLY and CDR2 is FYNNEI. Losses at the gene ends were 0 bases for V and 3 bases for J; bases not matched to a gene: 3. CDR3: CASSEAGDRVYNEQFF. The DNA of the CDR3 is TGTGCCAGCAGTGAAGCAGGGGACAGGGTCTACAATGAGCAGTTCTTC.

The chain uses TRBV10-3 and TRBJ2-2, with 7 bases fitting TRBD1. Germline assignment: CDR1 ENHRY and CDR2 SYGVKD. CDR3 length: 14 residues. After removal of 6 bases from V and 5 bases from J, the junction contained 6 bases not matched to a gene. CDR3 in DNA: TGTGCCATCAGGACCGGGACAGAGACCGGGGAGCTGTTTTTT. This encodes CAIRTGTETGELFF.

V is TRBV6-5 and J is TRBJ2-1; 8 positions agree with TRBD2. Germline CDR1 reads MNHEY; CDR2 reads SVGAGI. J gave up 10 bases and V 7 bases, and 15 bases lay outside the gene matches. There are 15 residues in the CDR3. The CDR3 bases are TGTGCCAGCATGTCGGGGGGGGCTTCATCCGGGGAGCAGTTCTTC. Protein product: CASMSGGASSGEQFF.

This clone was found a few times. In DNA, the CDR3 is TGCGCCAGCAGCTCCAGGGGGCAGGATGAAAAACTGTTTTTT. Translated, it gives CASSSRGQDEKLFF. The V call is TRBV5-1, the J call TRBJ1-4, with 8 bases that match TRBD1. V gave up 3 bases and J gave up 6 bases; unmatched junction bases: 4. This CDR3 has 14 amino acids. CDR1 SGHRS and CDR2 YFSETQ come from the germline V gene.

The chain recombines TRBV4-1 with TRBJ2-3, with TRBD2 matching over 8 bases. V was pared by 1 base and J by 4 bases, with 7 bases of the junction left unmatched. CDR3 length equals 16 residues. Per germline, CDR1 MGHRA and CDR2 YSYEKL. The CDR3 coding sequence is TGCGCCAGCAGCCAAGTTCACGGGAGGGCCGCAGATACGCAGTATTTT. Its translation is CASSQVHGRAADTQYF.

This clone was recorded only once. The rearrangement joins TRBV5-1 to TRBJ2-5; 7 positions match TRBD1. V lost 4 bases to trimming and J lost 4 bases; unmatched junction nucleotides: 7. The CDR3 consists of 14 residues. Looked up from germline, CDR1 is SGHRS and CDR2 is YFSETQ. The CDR3: CASSRGGTAETQYF. The CDR3 region has the DNA TGCGCCAGCAGCAGAGGGGGCACGGCAGAGACCCAGTACTTC.

This chain joins TRBV6-6 and TRBJ1-6; the D is unclear. Per the germline V gene, CDR1 is MNHNY and CDR2 is SVGAGI (reference sequence). The CDR3 loop spans 14 amino acids. Trimming removed 2 bases from V and 9 bases from J, with 11 bases in between. The CDR3 loop reads CASSYPEIGSPLHF. CDR3 bases: TGTGCCAGCAGTTACCCTGAGATCGGTTCACCCCTCCACTTT.

This chain uses TRBV5-1 with TRBJ2-7; maybe TRBD1 (5 bases). Germline CDR1 and CDR2: SGHRS and YFSETQ. The CDR3 consists of 12 residues. V dropped 1 base and J dropped 6 bases, with 8 bases sitting between them. The CDR3 here is CASSLQGFEQYF. CDR3 DNA: TGCGCCAGCAGCTTGCAGGGTTTCGAGCAGTACTTC.